What follows describes a single TCR beta chain. Its antigen is not known. A much larger clone is a single base away; this may be a read error. The data derive from a study of post-analysis software for immune sequencing data. General study findings and limits: A few TRBV segments appeared more often in patients than in controls, and TRBV5-6, TRBV5-1 and TRBV20-1 were among these.

Unique-molecular-identifier-tagged TCR beta cDNA libraries were used. TCRdb re-called the PCR reads through MiXCR, storing one row per CDR3 protein. The sample carries some 890,000 distinct CDR3 sequences, around 53% recorded once. Germline V gene lookup returns CDR1 MRHNA and CDR2 SNTAGT. V lost 3 bases, J lost 6 bases, and 11 bases lay in between. This CDR3 contains 14 residues. This TCR derives from a girl under 18 with multiple sclerosis. V usage is TRBV6-4 and J usage is TRBJ1-4; TRBD1 is a possible D gene (5 bases). What was sequenced was blood. The CDR3 here is CASSEAGKDEKLFF. The CDR3 DNA sequence: TGTGCCAGCAGTGAGGCAGGGAAGGATGAAAAACTGTTTTTT.